This TCR beta chain was sequenced for a study of cytomegalovirus exposure and HLA in healthy donors. Study-level results: A later analysis reportedly found that, within productive TCRs, an Asian-associated ancestry cluster had fewer N-insertions than the mean observed across the roughly 700 donors.

The PCR employed 60 Vbeta primers together with 13 Jbeta primers. The method was immunoSEQ multiplex PCR; TCRdb's version includes in-frame clones alone and lacks a portion of them. This sample carries approximately 150,000 clones, about 61% of them seen once, and the ten largest clones take approximately 1.7%. Germline V gives CDR1 KGHSY, CDR2 FQNENV. J was trimmed by 8 bases and V by 0 bases; bases with no gene match: 3. This CDR3 has 15 amino acids. For this clone: Its antigen is still unknown.

The clonotype was recovered from a male donor in good health and CMV-seronegative. Sequencing was performed on PBMCs. The rearrangement joins TRBV16 to TRBJ1-4; TRBD1 matches 10 bases. In DNA form, the CDR3 reads TGTGCCAGCAGCCAATCGGGGACAGGGGAGGAAAAACTGTTTTTT. Protein: CASSQSGTGEEKLFF.